This passage covers 14 T cell receptor beta chains from one sample sequenced in a study of cytomegalovirus exposure and HLA in healthy donors. The primer mix had 60 Vbeta and 13 Jbeta primers. Some clones are missing from TCRdb's copy, which holds only in-frame ones; the method was immunoSEQ multiplex PCR. The data show approximately 160,000 clones, with roughly 80% seen just once and 4.5% held by the top ten. The sequenced material came from PBMCs. The receptors come from a woman aged 50 to 65 in good health and CMV-seropositive.

The chain joins TRBV5-1 to TRBJ1-6; D possibly corresponds to TRBD1 (6 bases). CDR3 length equals 16 residues. V lost 4 bases and J lost 4, with 15 bases in between. Germline V gene lookup returns CDR1 SGHRS and CDR2 YFSETQ. CDR3 nucleotide sequence: TGCGCCAGCAGCCCGGGGCAGGGGAGTTATAATTCACCCCTCCACTTT. As protein: CASSPGQGSYNSPLHF.

This clone turned up a few times. The chain couples TRBV6-6 to TRBJ2-1; D gene uncertain. V was pared by 6 bases and J by 9 bases, with 12 bases between. The CDR3 is 12 amino acids. Germline lookup yields CDR1 MNHNY and CDR2 SVGAGI (reference sequence). The CDR3 reads CASSPRVSEQFF. The CDR3 bases are TGTGCCAGCAGCCCCCGGGTGAGTGAGCAGTTCTTC.

This clone has just a few counts. V and J are TRBV9 and TRBJ2-2, with TRBD1 identical over 9 bases. This CDR3 has 18 amino acids. Per the germline V gene, CDR1 is SGDLS and CDR2 is YYNGEE. The V gene end was trimmed by 4 bases and the J gene end by 2 bases; junction bases not matched to a gene: 12. The DNA of the CDR3 is TGTGCCAGCAGCTTCACTACAGGGGGCCCCCAAAACACCGGGGAGCTGTTTTTT. This gives the protein CASSFTTGGPQNTGELFF.

This rearrangement joins TRBV11-1 to TRBJ2-1, with TRBD1 identical over 8 bases. The CDR3 runs to 16 residues. From germline, CDR1 is SGHAT and CDR2 FQDESV (reference sequence). V lost 1 base to trimming and J lost 5 bases; unmatched junction nucleotides: 7. The CDR3, as DNA: TGTGCCAGCAGCTTAGGTCATGGGACAGGCCACAATGAGCAGTTCTTC. Residues: CASSLGHGTGHNEQFF.

This clone was recorded only once. This rearrangement joins TRBV28 to TRBJ2-4; 10 bases are a match to TRBD2. The germline gives CDR1 MDHEN, CDR2 SYDVKM. The CDR3 is made up of 14 amino acids. Trimming at V came to 4 bases and at J to 7 bases, leaving 4 bases not matched to a gene. CDR3 DNA: TGTGCCAGCAGTTCAAGCGGGAGGGGGAACATTCAGTACTTC. Its translation: CASSSSGRGNIQYF. The whole variable domain, filled in from reference TRBV28 and TRBJ2-4, reads DVKVTQSSRYLVKRTGEKVFLECVQDMDHENMFWYRQDPGLGLRLIYFSYDVKMKEKGDIPEGYSVSREKKERFSLILESASTNQTSMYLCASSSSGRGNIQYFGAGTRLSVL.

This rearrangement joins TRBV7-3 to TRBJ1-4, with D unclear. This CDR3 contains 15 residues. Trimming cost V 4 bases and J 3 bases, with 12 bases left between them. Germline assignment: CDR1 SGHTA and CDR2 FQGTGA. In DNA form, the CDR3 reads TGTGCCAGCAGCTCAGAGGGTCGCGCTAATGAAAAACTGTTTTTT. This gives the protein CASSSEGRANEKLFF.

This chain uses TRBV6-5 with TRBJ1-1; D is undetermined. Trimming removed 10 bases from V and 5 bases from J, with 17 bases in between. CDR3 length equals 13 residues. The germline V gene has CDR1 MNHEY and CDR2 SVGAGI. The CDR3 loop is CATTGLAGTEAFF. Here the CDR3 DNA reads TGTGCCACGACGGGCCTGGCGGGGACTGAAGCTTTCTTT.

The chain employs TRBV19 and TRBJ1-2; the D is unclear. This CDR3 is built from 15 residues. CDR1 LNHDA and CDR2 SQIVND come from the germline V gene (reference sequence). Trimming shortened V by 7 bases and J by 4 bases, and 19 bases separated the two germline ends. The DNA of the CDR3 is TGTGCCAGTAACCCTTCTCTAGGAGTTGCCTATGGCTACACCTTC. It codes for CASNPSLGVAYGYTF.

The chain joins TRBV19 to TRBJ1-2, with 7 bases that match TRBD1. V shed 5 bases and J 1 base; nucleotides not matched to a gene: 4. This CDR3 comprises 14 residues. The germline V gene encodes CDR1 LNHDA and CDR2 SQIVND (reference sequence). DNA of the CDR3: TGTGCCAGTAGTCGGCAGGGGGGTAACTATGGCTACACCTTC. Translation gives CASSRQGGNYGYTF.

The chain has TRBV7-9 and TRBJ2-2, with D possibly matching TRBD1 (5 bases). The CDR3 is 15 residues long. V shed 1 base and J shed 3 bases, with 9 bases lying between them. Germline V lookup: CDR1 SEHNR, CDR2 FQNEAQ (reference sequence). CDR3 DNA sequence: TGTGCCAGCAGCTTAGTTCCAGGGCACACCGGGGAGCTGTTTTTT. It codes for CASSLVPGHTGELFF.

The chain carries TRBV27 and TRBJ2-1, with 11 bases matching TRBD2. In germline, CDR1 is MNHEY, CDR2 SMNVEV (reference sequence). The CDR3 consists of 15 residues. The V and J ends lost 6 bases and 6 bases, in that order; junction bases with no gene match: 7. The CDR3 loop reads CASSLLAGVGNEQFF. CDR3 nucleotide sequence: TGTGCCAGCAGCTTACTAGCGGGAGTAGGCAATGAGCAGTTCTTC.

The J gene is TRBJ2-1, the V gene TRBV7-9, with 7 nucleotides matching TRBD1. The CDR3 is 15 amino acids. In germline, CDR1 is SEHNR, CDR2 FQNEAQ (reference sequence). The junction had 9 bases not matched to a gene; V was cut back by 7 bases and J by 3 bases. CDR3 sequence (DNA): TGTGCCAGCACCACCGGGACAGATATCTACAATGAGCAGTTCTTC. Translation: CASTTGTDIYNEQFF.

This rearrangement joins TRBV11-2 to TRBJ1-4, with D uncertain. V lost 7 bases, J lost 10 bases, and 19 bases lay in between. Germline V gene lookup returns CDR1 SGHAT and CDR2 FQNNGV. The CDR3 has 14 amino acids. This CDR3 reads CASTPDGPGGKLFF. Here the CDR3 DNA reads TGTGCCAGCACCCCCGACGGTCCGGGTGGAAAACTGTTTTTT.

The chain combines TRBV6-1 with TRBJ2-3; a possible D gene is TRBD2 (6 bases). The V gene's germline CDR1 is MNHNS and CDR2 SASEGT. V lost 2 bases and J 4 bases, leaving 16 bases between the germline ends. The CDR3 has 16 residues. The DNA of the CDR3 is TGTGCCAGCAGTGAAATCGGGGGAAGGTTGGCAGATACGCAGTATTTT. Residues: CASSEIGGRLADTQYF.